The 21 T cell receptor beta chains below come from one sample, sequenced in a study of CD8 T cells in Susac syndrome. Reverse transcription of about 0.5 to 1 ug RNA was carried out with random hexamers. TCRdb reprocessed the immunoSEQ multiplex PCR reads via MiXCR and lists one record per CDR3 protein. The table includes about 120,000 distinct CDR3 sequences, approximately 91% detected once. The sequenced sample consisted of CD4+ T cells from PBMCs. The receptor set was obtained from a human donor in good health.

J is TRBJ2-7 and V is TRBV29-1; 10 bases fit TRBD2. Trimming took 4 bases from V and 13 from J; bases not matched to a gene: 13. The CDR3 runs to 13 residues. Germline V gives CDR1 SQVTM, CDR2 ANQGSEA. In DNA form, the CDR3 reads TGCAGCGTTGTACCAGCGGGAGGGGGCCCTGTATACTTC. Protein product: CSVVPAGGGPVYF.

The chain carries TRBV4-3 and TRBJ1-5; D is undetermined. The ends were cut back, 3 bases at V and 5 bases at J, with 11 bases in the middle. The CDR3 consists of 14 residues. Germline V gene lookup returns CDR1 LGHNA and CDR2 YSLEER. CDR3 loop: CASSQEHFDQPQHF. In DNA form, the CDR3 reads TGCGCCAGCAGCCAGGAACACTTTGATCAGCCCCAGCATTTT.

Written as DNA, the CDR3 is TGCGCCAGCAGCGTGGACCGGGACAGGGGATTAGGTTTCTTT. Amino acid sequence: CASSVDRDRGLGFF. The rearrangement links TRBV5-1 to TRBJ1-1, with TRBD1 identical over 10 bases. The J segment lost 13 bases and the V segment lost 4 bases, leaving 13 bases of the junction unmatched. This CDR3 has 14 residues. Germline V gene data show CDR1 as SGHRS and CDR2 as YFSETQ. Full variable domain (outside the CDR3, taken from reference TRBV5-1 and TRBJ1-1): KAGVTQTPRYLIKTRGQQVTLSCSPISGHRSVSWYQQTPGQGLQFLFEYFSETQRNKGNFPGRFSGRQFSNSRSEMNVSTLELGDSALYLCASSVDRDRGLGFFGQGTRLTVV.

The V gene is TRBV19, the J gene TRBJ1-1; possibly TRBD1 for D (6 bases). Germline assignment: CDR1 LNHDA and CDR2 SQIVND (reference sequence). V lost 11 bases and J 5 bases, leaving 21 bases between the germline ends. The length of the CDR3 is 14 residues. The CDR3 sequence is CACGASGGATEAFF. The CDR3 DNA reads as TGTGCCTGCGGGGCCTCGGGGGGCGCGACTGAAGCTTTCTTT.

The chain carries TRBV18 and TRBJ1-1; D perhaps matches TRBD1 (5 bases). Looked up from germline, CDR1 is KGHSH and CDR2 is LQKENI. The CDR3 runs 14 residues. Trimming removed 6 bases at V and 4 bases at J, with 15 bases between. The CDR3 nucleotides read TGTGCCAGCTCCCTCACGACAGACAGCACTGAAGCTTTCTTT. Translating gives CASSLTTDSTEAFF.

The rearrangement joins TRBV4-3 to TRBJ1-5, with TRBD1 matching over 7 bases. Trimming took 1 base from V and 3 from J; bases not matched to a gene: 9. CDR1 is LGHNA and CDR2 is YSLEER in the germline V gene. The CDR3 has 17 amino acids. CDR3 loop: CASSQGRQGGSNQPQHF. The CDR3 DNA follows: TGCGCCAGCAGCCAAGGCCGACAGGGCGGATCCAATCAGCCCCAGCATTTT.

CDR3 nucleotide sequence: TGTGCCAGCACCCTAGAGACTGAAGCTTTCTTT. Translating it yields CASTLETEAFF. V is TRBV7-9 and J is TRBJ1-1; no clear D gene. V lost 7 bases and J lost 5, with 8 bases in between. The CDR3 has 11 residues. Germline V gene sequence: CDR1 SEHNR, CDR2 FQNEAQ (reference sequence).

This clonotype was found once. The chain carries TRBV6-5 and TRBJ2-7; D not resolved. Trimming removed 0 bases at V and 3 bases at J, with 9 bases between. The CDR3 loop spans 14 amino acids. CDR1 MNHEY and CDR2 SVGAGI come from the germline V gene. The CDR3 loop reads CASSYSSEYYEQYF. CDR3 DNA: TGTGCCAGCAGTTACTCGTCAGAATACTACGAGCAGTACTTC.

This chain uses TRBV24-1 with TRBJ2-1; TRBD2 matches 9 bases. Per the germline V gene, CDR1 is KGHDR and CDR2 is SFDVKD. V trimming: 5 bases; J trimming: 7 bases; junction bases outside the gene matches: 2. The CDR3 loop spans 13 amino acids. The CDR3 sequence is CATSALAGNEQFF. The CDR3 DNA reads TGTGCCACCAGTGCACTAGCGGGTAATGAGCAGTTCTTC.

The chain couples TRBV4-3 to TRBJ2-5; D not certain. This CDR3 contains 13 residues. V was trimmed by 1 base and J by 9 bases, leaving 12 bases between them. Per germline, CDR1 LGHNA and CDR2 YSLEER. CDR3 bases: TGCGCCAGCAGCCAAGGCTCAGAAGGGCCCCAGTACTTC. This sequence encodes CASSQGSEGPQYF.

The rearrangement uses TRBV7-2 and TRBJ2-7; 9 bases align to TRBD1. This CDR3 comprises 14 residues. Germline CDR1 is SGHTA and CDR2 is FQGNSA. V shed 5 bases, J shed 6 bases, and the junction held 8 bases outside the gene matches. CDR3 nucleotide sequence: TGTGCCAGCAGCACATTACAGGGGGCTGGCGAGCAGTACTTC. It yields the protein CASSTLQGAGEQYF.

V gene TRBV7-9 combines with J gene TRBJ1-5; D gene uncertain. V was shortened by 5 bases and J by 3 bases, with 8 bases between the two germline ends. CDR1 and CDR2 (germline): SEHNR, FQNEAQ (reference sequence). CDR3 size: 13 residues. The CDR3 here is CASSRDSNQPQHF. The CDR3, as DNA: TGTGCCAGCAGCCGCGATTCCAATCAGCCCCAGCATTTT. Drawing the rest from reference TRBV7-9 and TRBJ1-5, the complete variable domain is DTGVSQNPRHKITKRGQNVTFRCDPISEHNRLYWYRQTLGQGPEFLTYFQNEAQLEKSRLLSDRFSAERPKGSFSTLEIQRTEQGDSAMYLCASSRDSNQPQHFGDGTRLSIL.

This chain connects TRBV4-3 to TRBJ2-7; TRBD1 matches 8 bases. This CDR3 has 15 amino acids. The germline gives CDR1 LGHNA, CDR2 YSLEER. Trimming at V came to 1 base and at J to 4 bases, leaving 6 bases not matched to a gene. CDR3 in amino acids: CASSQASQGAYEQYF. The CDR3 DNA is TGCGCCAGCAGCCAAGCAAGTCAGGGGGCTTACGAGCAGTACTTC.

The gene calls are TRBV5-1 and TRBJ2-7; a possible D gene is TRBD2 (6 bases). The V gene's germline CDR1 is SGHRS and CDR2 YFSETQ. The CDR3 totals 15 residues. V gave up 1 base and J gave up 3 bases, with 14 bases separating them. Written as DNA, the CDR3 is TGCGCCAGCAGCTTGATAGCGGATACGAACTACGAGCAGTACTTC. Translated: CASSLIADTNYEQYF.

The chain recombines TRBV18 with TRBJ2-7, with D possibly being TRBD1 or TRBD2 (5 bases each). V was clipped by 1 base and J by 3 bases, with 19 bases between them. This CDR3 contains 17 residues. Germline CDR1 is KGHSH and CDR2 is LQKENI. The CDR3 DNA is TGTGCCAGCTCACCACGGGGAAGTGGGACCTTCTTCTACGAGCAGTACTTC. This encodes CASSPRGSGTFFYEQYF.

This chain connects TRBV20-1 to TRBJ2-7; no definite D call. There are 12 residues in the CDR3. From germline, CDR1 is DFQATT and CDR2 SNEGSKA (reference sequence). Deletions cut 0 bases from V and 4 bases from J, with 7 bases between. In DNA form, the CDR3 reads TGCAGTGCTAGAGATAGGGCTTACGAGCAGTACTTC. It specifies CSARDRAYEQYF.

The chain employs TRBV12-3 or TRBV12-4 and TRBJ1-1, with 7 bases lining up with TRBD1. Trimming took 6 bases from V and 9 from J; bases not matched to a gene: 10. The length of the CDR3 is 13 residues. The chain's CDR3 is CASSSRQGGKAFF. As DNA, the CDR3 is TGTGCCAGCAGCTCGCGACAGGGAGGGAAAGCTTTCTTT.

This clonotype was seen just once. The CDR3 DNA sequence: TGCAGTGCTAATTACCAGGGTAATGAGCAGTTCTTC. Its protein product is CSANYQGNEQFF. The chain uses TRBV20-1 and TRBJ2-1, with a weak D call TRBD1 (5 bases). Trimming removed 4 bases from V and 7 bases from J, with 11 bases in between. This CDR3 region has 12 residues. Germline CDR1 and CDR2: DFQATT and SNEGSKA (reference sequence).

The V call is TRBV7-2, the J call TRBJ2-1, with D uncertain. Germline V gene lookup returns CDR1 SGHTA and CDR2 FQGNSA. V lost 0 bases and J lost 0, with 6 bases in between. The CDR3 contains 15 residues. The CDR3 coding sequence is TGTGCCAGCAGCTTAGCGGGTATCTCCTACAATGAGCAGTTCTTC. Translation gives CASSLAGISYNEQFF.

Here the CDR3 DNA reads TGTGCCAGTAGTATGGGACATCCGAACACCGGGGAGCTGTTTTTT. Amino acid sequence: CASSMGHPNTGELFF. The rearrangement joins TRBV19 to TRBJ2-2; a possible D gene is TRBD1 (6 bases). Trimming cost V 3 bases and J 0 bases, with 8 bases left between them. This CDR3 spans 15 amino acids. CDR1 and CDR2 (germline): LNHDA, SQIVND (reference sequence). Drawing the rest from reference TRBV19 and TRBJ2-2, the complete variable domain is DGGITQSPKYLFRKEGQNVTLSCEQNLNHDAMYWYRQDPGQGLRLIYYSQIVNDFQKGDIAEGYSVSREKKESFPLTVTSAQKNPTAFYLCASSMGHPNTGELFFGEGSRLTVL.

This chain joins TRBV7-2 and TRBJ2-7; tentative D call: TRBD2 (5 bases). The germline V gene has CDR1 SGHTA and CDR2 FQGNSA. This CDR3 is built from 13 residues. Deletions cut 6 bases from V and 4 bases from J, with 13 bases between. CDR3 amino acids: CASSRAGVYEQYF. In nucleotides, the CDR3 is TGTGCCAGCAGTCGAGCCGGGGTATACGAGCAGTACTTC. Full variable domain (missing parts from reference TRBV7-2 and TRBJ2-7): GAGVSQSPSNKVTEKGKDVELRCDPISGHTALYWYRQSLGQGLEFLIYFQGNSAPDKSGLPSDRFSAERTGGSVSTLTIQRTQQEDSAVYLCASSRAGVYEQYFGPGTRLTVT.